Following are 2 T cell receptor beta chains from one sample sequenced in a study of neoadjuvant anti-PD-1 for oral cavity cancer. Measured with immunoSEQ multiplex PCR; TCRdb has only the in-frame clones, and not every one. The data contain more than 11,000 clones, approximately 77% of them singletons. Documented time point: after neoadjuvant nivolumab, at surgical resection. The source was PBMCs, collected after nivolumab (anti-PD-1) treatment. The source is a person between 35 and 79 years old with oral cavity squamous cell carcinoma.

The chain couples TRBV15 to TRBJ2-7; 8 bases fit TRBD2. Germline CDR1 is LNHNV and CDR2 is YYDKDF (reference sequence). CDR3 length: 16 amino acids. V was clipped by 0 bases and J by 1 base; unmatched bases: 5. CDR3 sequence (DNA): TGTGCCACCAGCAGAGATAGGGCTAGCGGGTCCTACGAGCAGTACTTC. Encoded protein: CATSRDRASGSYEQYF.

V and J are TRBV13 and TRBJ1-2, with a possible D match to TRBD1 (5 bases). The germline gives CDR1 PRHDT, CDR2 FYEKMQ (reference sequence). The CDR3 consists of 14 residues. With 6 bases removed from V and 7 bases from J, the gap between germline ends came to 18 bases. CDR3 amino acids: CASRLGLRRSGYTF. In DNA form, the CDR3 reads TGTGCCAGCAGATTGGGACTGAGACGGTCTGGCTACACCTTC.